Following are 2 T cell receptor beta chains from one sample sequenced in a study of OX40 agonist ivuxolimab in advanced cancers. Assay: immunoSEQ multiplex PCR; the TCRdb copy retains only in-frame clones and omits some. The sample yields tens of thousands of clones, 80% to 90% seen once. The sample was CD4+ or CD8+ T cells sorted from blood, taken in a trial of the OX40 agonist ivuxolimab. The receptors derive from an adult with an advanced solid tumor such as melanoma, head and neck, liver or kidney cancer.

The gene calls are TRBV7-3 and TRBJ2-7; 9 nucleotides match TRBD1. Germline loops: CDR1 SGHTA, CDR2 FQGTGA. V lost 5 bases, J lost 4 bases, and 3 bases stayed unmatched. The CDR3 contains 13 residues. CDR3 amino acids: CASSADRGYEQYF. DNA for the CDR3: TGTGCCAGCAGCGCAGACAGGGGGTACGAGCAGTACTTC.

The chain is built from TRBV6-6 and TRBJ1-2, with 10 bases fitting TRBD1. The CDR3 sequence is 14 residues long. V lost 6 bases, J lost 2 bases, and 3 bases stayed unmatched. The germline CDR1 and CDR2 sequences are MNHNY and SVGAGI (reference sequence). The CDR3 loop is CASSKGQGNYGYTF. The CDR3 nucleotides read TGTGCCAGCAGCAAGGGACAGGGGAACTATGGCTACACCTTC.